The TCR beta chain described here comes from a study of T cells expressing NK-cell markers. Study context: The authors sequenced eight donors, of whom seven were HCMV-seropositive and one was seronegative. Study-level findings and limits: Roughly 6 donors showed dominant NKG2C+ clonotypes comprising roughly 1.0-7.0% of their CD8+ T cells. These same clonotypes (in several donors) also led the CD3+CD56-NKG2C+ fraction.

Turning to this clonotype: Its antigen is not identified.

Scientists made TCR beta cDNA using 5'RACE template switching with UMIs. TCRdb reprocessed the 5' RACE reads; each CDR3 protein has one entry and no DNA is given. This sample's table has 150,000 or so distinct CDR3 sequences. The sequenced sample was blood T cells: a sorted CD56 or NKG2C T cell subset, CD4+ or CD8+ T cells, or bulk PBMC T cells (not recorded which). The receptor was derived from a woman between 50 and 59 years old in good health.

CDR3 sequence reads: CASVDREEFGTEAFF. The V gene is TRBV19, the J gene TRBJ1-1; the D gene TCRdb calls, TRBD1, cannot be checked with no DNA. This CDR3 is built from 15 residues. The germline V gene encodes CDR1 LNHDA and CDR2 SQIVND (reference sequence).